This T cell receptor beta chain was documented in a study of T-cell reconstitution after alpha-beta-depleted transplantation in children. Preparation of the TCRbeta library used unique molecular identifiers. TCRdb re-called the PCR reads with MiXCR, one entry per CDR3 protein. The sample contains about 420,000 distinct CDR3 sequences, roughly 11% of which appear only once. This clonotype came up many times. The CDR3 length is 14 residues. Germline lookup yields CDR1 SGHRS and CDR2 YFSETQ. V dropped 1 base and J dropped 6 bases, with 11 bases sitting between them. The sequence was obtained from a human donor who donated a stem cell graft to a child with acute myeloid leukemia. The chain employs TRBV5-1 and TRBJ2-1; D is perhaps TRBD2 (6 bases). The specimen was PBMCs from the stem cell graft donor, collected from the stem cell graft. The CDR3 DNA is TGCGCCAGCAGCTTGATAGGCGGGGTCAATGAGCAGTTCTTC. Protein sequence: CASSLIGGVNEQFF.